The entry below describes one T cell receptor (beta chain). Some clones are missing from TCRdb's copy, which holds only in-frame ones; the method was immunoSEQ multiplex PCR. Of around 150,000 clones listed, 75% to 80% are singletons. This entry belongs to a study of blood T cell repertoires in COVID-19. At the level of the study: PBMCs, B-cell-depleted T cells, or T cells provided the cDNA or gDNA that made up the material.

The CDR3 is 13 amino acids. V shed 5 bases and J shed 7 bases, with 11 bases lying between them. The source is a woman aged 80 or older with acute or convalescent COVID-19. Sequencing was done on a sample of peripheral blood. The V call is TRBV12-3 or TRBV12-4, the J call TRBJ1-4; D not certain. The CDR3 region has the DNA TGTGCCAGCAGTCTCCAGGTTGGTGAAAAACTGTTTTTT. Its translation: CASSLQVGEKLFF.